The 6 T cell receptor beta chains below all came from one sample that was sequenced in a study of blood T cell repertoires in COVID-19. Measured with immunoSEQ multiplex PCR; TCRdb has only the in-frame clones, and not every one. The repertoire holds about 140,000 clones, with 80% to 90% as singletons. Sequencing input: peripheral blood. These TCRs come from a man aged 50 to 59 with active COVID-19.

DNA for the CDR3: TGCGCCAGCAGCCCGACAGGGGTGACCTACGAGCAGTACTTC. It translates to CASSPTGVTYEQYF. The chain uses TRBV4-1 and TRBJ2-7; 8 bases agree with TRBD1. Germline V gives CDR1 MGHRA, CDR2 YSYEKL. The CDR3 covers 14 residues. Trimming at V came to 4 bases and at J to 2 bases, leaving 4 bases not matched to a gene.

V usage is TRBV9 and J usage is TRBJ2-1, with 10 bases identical to TRBD2. Trimming removed 0 bases from V and 7 bases from J; junction bases left unmatched: 4. The V gene's germline CDR1 is SGDLS and CDR2 YYNGEE. The CDR3 totals 15 residues. The CDR3 region has the DNA TGTGCCAGCAGCGTAGGGGTGACTAGCGGGAATGAGCAGTTCTTC. This codes for CASSVGVTSGNEQFF.

The genes are TRBV5-6 and TRBJ1-1; TRBD1 aligns across 8 bases. Germline CDR1 and CDR2: SGHDT and YYEEEE. This CDR3 region has 19 residues. The V and J ends lost 3 bases and 1 base, in that order; junction bases with no gene match: 17. CDR3 loop: CASSSLRDRSIRRNTEAFF. Written as DNA, the CDR3 is TGTGCCAGCAGCTCACTAAGGGACAGGTCAATCCGAAGGAACACTGAAGCTTTCTTT.

V usage is TRBV29-1 and J usage is TRBJ1-1, with a weak D call TRBD1 (5 bases). The CDR3 is 14 residues long. The germline gives CDR1 SQVTM, CDR2 ANQGSEA. Between the trimmed V and J ends, which lost 2 bases and 1 base, there was a span of 11 bases. CDR3 nucleotides: TGCAGCGTTGAATGGCCCCAGGGGAACACTGAAGCTTTCTTT. Protein sequence: CSVEWPQGNTEAFF.

J is TRBJ1-5 and V is TRBV6-5, with a possible D match to TRBD1 (6 bases). From germline, CDR1 is MNHEY and CDR2 SVGAGI. Trimming left V 2 bases short and J 5 bases short, with 13 bases between. The CDR3 contains 15 residues. CDR3 in DNA: TGTGCCAGCAGTTACGGTTGGGGGCGCGATCAGCCCCAGCATTTT. Residues: CASSYGWGRDQPQHF.

This clone occurred once. The CDR3 protein is CASSTRVRAEAFF. CDR3 in DNA: TGTGCCAGTAGTACGAGGGTCCGGGCTGAAGCTTTCTTT. The genes are TRBV19 and TRBJ1-1; the D is unclear. The CDR3 length is 13 residues. The germline V and J ends were trimmed by 4 bases and 6 bases, with 12 bases remaining between them. Germline V gives CDR1 LNHDA, CDR2 SQIVND (reference sequence).